The 17 T cell receptor beta chains given below trace back to one sample, sequenced in a study of HIV-infected patients and healthy controls. Alpha and beta constant-region primers primed reverse transcription of around 500 ng RNA. Separate chain-specific third strand synthesis with multiplexing indices produced the alpha and beta libraries. MiXCR was run by TCRdb on the 5' RACE reads, yielding one entry per CDR3 protein. The sample has fewer than 20,000 distinct CDR3 sequences, approximately 9.5% seen once. All unsorted peripheral T cells were captured because whole blood was used without fractionation. What was sequenced was blood. All receptors derive from an adult in good health.

By frequency in the sample, this clonotype is medium-sized. The J gene is TRBJ2-7, the V gene TRBV29-1; 9 bases align to TRBD1. The germline CDR1 and CDR2 sequences are SQVTM and ANQGSEA. The CDR3 runs to 13 residues. Losses at the gene ends were 7 bases for V and 4 bases for J; bases not matched to a gene: 8. CDR3 protein: CSAAGQGAYEQYF. CDR3 in DNA: TGCAGCGCAGCGGGACAGGGAGCTTACGAGCAGTACTTC.

By share of the sample, this clonotype is medium-sized. The chain is built from TRBV7-8 and TRBJ2-3, with D uncertain. The germline V gene has CDR1 SGHVS and CDR2 FQNEAQ. Trimming removed 5 bases at V and 2 bases at J, with 11 bases between. The CDR3 is made up of 14 amino acids. The CDR3: CASSESEATDTQYF. The CDR3 nucleotides are TGTGCCAGCAGCGAAAGTGAGGCCACAGATACGCAGTATTTT.

At least ten counts were recorded for this clonotype. The chain employs TRBV20-1 and TRBJ2-4; TRBD2 matches 9 bases. The germline V gene encodes CDR1 DFQATT and CDR2 SNEGSKA (reference sequence). The junction had 17 bases not matched to a gene; V was cut back by 0 bases and J by 8 bases. The CDR3 is 18 residues long. The CDR3 loop reads CSARDGLLAGFLQDIQYF. The CDR3 DNA reads as TGCAGTGCTAGAGATGGGCTCCTAGCGGGATTTCTACAGGACATTCAGTACTTC.

This clonotype was seen repeatedly, ten times or more. This rearrangement joins TRBV12-5 to TRBJ1-1; TRBD1 might be the D (5 bases). The V end was cut by 7 bases, the J end by 7 bases, with 13 bases between. The CDR3 runs to 12 residues. Germline V lookup: CDR1 LGHNT, CDR2 FRNRAP. CDR3 in DNA: TGTGCTAGTGCCCAAACGGGGGTTGAAGCTTTCTTT. Translated, it gives CASAQTGVEAFF.

There are many counts of this clonotype. The gene calls are TRBV6-5 and TRBJ1-4, with D maybe TRBD1 (5 bases). V lost 1 base and J 2 bases, leaving 8 bases between the germline ends. Germline CDR1 and CDR2: MNHEY and SVGAGI. The CDR3 runs 15 residues. The CDR3 is CASSYWEGTNEKLFF. The CDR3 coding sequence is TGTGCCAGCAGTTACTGGGAGGGGACTAATGAAAAACTGTTTTTT.

This clonotype has a handful of counts. V is TRBV16 and J is TRBJ1-1, with 12 bases matching TRBD1. The length of the CDR3 is 17 residues. In germline, CDR1 is KGHSY, CDR2 FQNENV. J gave up 8 bases and V 1 base, and 11 bases lay outside the gene matches. This CDR3 is CASSQWDRGPRMVEAFF. The CDR3, as DNA: TGTGCCAGCAGCCAATGGGACAGGGGGCCGAGGATGGTGGAAGCTTTCTTT. The entire variable domain, with the rest obtained from reference TRBV16 and TRBJ1-1, is as follows: GEEVAQTPKHLVRGEGQKAKLYCAPIKGHSYVFWYQQVLKNEFKFLISFQNENVFDETGMPKERFSAKCLPNSPCSLEIQATKLEDSAVYFCASSQWDRGPRMVEAFFGQGTRLTVV.

This clonotype showed up many times. This chain uses TRBV6-5 with TRBJ2-2; 7 nucleotides agree with TRBD1. The CDR3 covers 13 residues. V was pared by 6 bases and J by 5 bases, with 3 bases of the junction left unmatched. Germline lookup yields CDR1 MNHEY and CDR2 SVGAGI. CDR3 sequence (DNA): TGTGCCAGCAGAGAACAGGGGACCGGGGAGCTGTTTTTT. Protein: CASREQGTGELFF.

This clonotype was counted many times. The V and J genes are TRBV7-9 and TRBJ2-7; tentatively, D is TRBD1 (5 bases). Germline-derived CDR1 and CDR2 are SEHNR and FQNEAQ (reference sequence). V was clipped by 5 bases and J by 6 bases, with 11 bases between them. The CDR3 spans 12 residues. The CDR3 DNA reads TGTGCCAGCAGCGCCCAGGGTAGCGAGCAGTACTTC. It specifies CASSAQGSEQYF. The complete variable domain, with remaining parts taken from reference TRBV7-9 and TRBJ2-7, reads DTGVSQNPRHKITKRGQNVTFRCDPISEHNRLYWYRQTLGQGPEFLTYFQNEAQLEKSRLLSDRFSAERPKGSFSTLEIQRTEQGDSAMYLCASSAQGSEQYFGPGTRLTVT.

Within the sample, this clonotype is medium-sized. J is TRBJ2-3 and V is TRBV11-2; the match to TRBD2 covers 8 bases. V shed 0 bases and J 2 bases; nucleotides not matched to a gene: 7. The CDR3 covers 17 residues. Looked up from germline, CDR1 is SGHAT and CDR2 is FQNNGV. CDR3 region: CASSLDRTGGPTDTQYF. The CDR3 coding sequence is TGTGCCAGCAGCTTAGATCGGACGGGAGGGCCCACAGATACGCAGTATTTT.

This clonotype is medium-sized. V is TRBV11-2 and J is TRBJ2-5; 7 bases map to TRBD2. This CDR3 has 13 residues. The V gene's germline CDR1 is SGHAT and CDR2 FQNNGV. Losses at the gene ends were 5 bases for V and 3 bases for J; bases not matched to a gene: 3. The CDR3 DNA follows: TGTGCCAGCAGCCATGGACTAGAAGAGACCCAGTACTTC. It translates to CASSHGLEETQYF.

This clonotype was observed a few times. The J gene is TRBJ2-5, the V gene TRBV20-1; D is perhaps TRBD2 (6 bases). V gave up 1 base and J gave up 0 bases, with 15 bases separating them. In germline, CDR1 is DFQATT, CDR2 SNEGSKA (reference sequence). This CDR3 region has 16 residues. CDR3 protein: CSARASGGTYQETQYF. The DNA for the CDR3 is TGCAGTGCTAGAGCGTCTGGCGGGACTTACCAAGAGACCCAGTACTTC.

By its share, this clonotype is medium-sized. The genes are TRBV30 and TRBJ2-1, with D tentatively TRBD2 (5 bases). The CDR3 length is 14 residues. Germline loops: CDR1 GTSNPN, CDR2 SVGIG (reference sequence). The germline V and J ends were trimmed by 1 base and 0 bases, with 7 bases remaining between them. The CDR3 loop reads CAWSGGSSYNEQFF. The DNA of the CDR3 is TGTGCCTGGAGTGGAGGGAGCTCCTACAATGAGCAGTTCTTC.

The CDR3 nucleotides are TGTGCCAGCAGTTTATCAGGGGGGCCCTCGGGAGTGGGGTACAATGAGCAGTTCTTC. Translation: CASSLSGGPSGVGYNEQFF. The V and J genes are TRBV27 and TRBJ2-1; TRBD1 or TRBD2 may be the D gene (6 bases each). Germline CDR1 is MNHEY and CDR2 is SMNVEV (reference sequence). The CDR3 has 19 residues. V lost 0 bases and J lost 4, with 22 bases in between.

In this sample, this clonotype turned up a few times. The CDR3 DNA follows: TGTGCCAGCAGCCTAGGCCGAAATGAAAAACTGTTTTTT. Protein sequence: CASSLGRNEKLFF. J is TRBJ1-4 and V is TRBV7-2; no definite D call. CDR1 and CDR2 (germline): SGHTA, FQGNSA. The CDR3 has 13 amino acids. V lost 5 bases to trimming and J lost 5 bases, with 9 bases between them. Variable domain in full (rest from reference TRBV7-2 and TRBJ1-4): GAGVSQSPSNKVTEKGKDVELRCDPISGHTALYWYRQSLGQGLEFLIYFQGNSAPDKSGLPSDRFSAERTGGSVSTLTIQRTQQEDSAVYLCASSLGRNEKLFFGSGTQLSVL.

Many counts were recorded for this clonotype. V is TRBV12-3 or TRBV12-4 and J is TRBJ2-2; 7 bases agree with TRBD2. There are 15 residues in the CDR3. The V gene end was trimmed by 7 bases and the J gene end by 2 bases; junction bases not matched to a gene: 7. The CDR3 sequence is CASNSAAGNTGELFF. The CDR3 DNA is TGTGCCAGCAACTCCGCAGCGGGAAACACCGGGGAGCTGTTTTTT.

About this clonotype: Given a much more abundant clone one base away, this may be a read error. V and J are TRBV20-1 and TRBJ2-7, with D maybe TRBD2 (5 bases). This CDR3 has 16 residues. The V gene lost 1 base and the J gene lost 2 bases, with 18 bases spanning the gap. Germline CDR1 DFQATT, CDR2 SNEGSKA (reference sequence). The CDR3 nucleotides read TGCAGTGCTAGAGCAATTCGGGATCTCGGAGCCTACGAGCAGTACTTC. As protein: CSARAIRDLGAYEQYF.

This clonotype was detected ten times or more. The J gene is TRBJ2-2, the V gene TRBV24-1, with 7 bases aligning to TRBD1. Germline CDR1 KGHDR, CDR2 SFDVKD. The CDR3 loop spans 18 amino acids. V gave up 3 bases and J gave up 4 bases; unmatched junction bases: 13. CDR3 bases: TGTGCCACCAGTGATCCCTCTCGACAGGGATATTTCACCGGGGAGCTGTTTTTT. Residues: CATSDPSRQGYFTGELFF.